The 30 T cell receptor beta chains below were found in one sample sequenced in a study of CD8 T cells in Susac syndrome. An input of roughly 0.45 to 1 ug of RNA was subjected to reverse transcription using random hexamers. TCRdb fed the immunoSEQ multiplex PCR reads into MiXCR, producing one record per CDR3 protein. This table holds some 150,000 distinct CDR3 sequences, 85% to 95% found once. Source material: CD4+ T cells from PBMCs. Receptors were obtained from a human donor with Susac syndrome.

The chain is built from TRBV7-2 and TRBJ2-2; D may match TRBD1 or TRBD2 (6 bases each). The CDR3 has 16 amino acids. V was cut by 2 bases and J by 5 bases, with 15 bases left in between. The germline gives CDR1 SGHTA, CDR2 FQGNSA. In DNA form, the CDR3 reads TGTGCCAGCAGCTTAAGGGCGGGAAGGGGGACCGGGGAGCTGTTTTTT. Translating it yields CASSLRAGRGTGELFF.

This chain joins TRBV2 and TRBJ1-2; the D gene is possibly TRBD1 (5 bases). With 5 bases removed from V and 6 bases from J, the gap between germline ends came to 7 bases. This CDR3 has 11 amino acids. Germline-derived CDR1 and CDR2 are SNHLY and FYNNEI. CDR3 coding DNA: TGTGCCAGCAGTTTGACAGATGGCTACACCTTC. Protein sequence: CASSLTDGYTF.

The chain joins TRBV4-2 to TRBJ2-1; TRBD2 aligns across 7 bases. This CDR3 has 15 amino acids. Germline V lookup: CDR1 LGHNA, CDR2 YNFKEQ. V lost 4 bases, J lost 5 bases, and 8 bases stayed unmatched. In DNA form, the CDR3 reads TGTGCCAGCAGCCCCCTGGTGGCGGGGGACAATGAGCAGTTCTTC. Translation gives CASSPLVAGDNEQFF.

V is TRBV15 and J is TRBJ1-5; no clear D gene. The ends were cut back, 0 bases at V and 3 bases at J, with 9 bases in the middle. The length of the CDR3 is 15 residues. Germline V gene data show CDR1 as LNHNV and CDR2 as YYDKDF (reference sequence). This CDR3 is CATSRDTGNNQPQHF. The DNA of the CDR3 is TGTGCCACCAGCAGAGATACTGGGAACAATCAGCCCCAGCATTTT.

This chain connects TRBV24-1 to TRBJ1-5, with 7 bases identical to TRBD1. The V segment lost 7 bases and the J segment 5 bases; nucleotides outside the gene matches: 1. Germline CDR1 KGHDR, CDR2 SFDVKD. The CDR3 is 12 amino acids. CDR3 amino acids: CATSTGDQPQHF. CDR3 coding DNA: TGTGCCACCAGCACAGGGGATCAGCCCCAGCATTTT.

CDR3 region: CSVEPPGVEETQYF. The CDR3 DNA reads TGCAGCGTTGAACCGCCCGGGGTGGAGGAGACCCAGTACTTC. The rearrangement joins TRBV29-1 to TRBJ2-5; a weak D match, TRBD2 (5 bases). This CDR3 is built from 14 residues. The V gene's germline CDR1 is SQVTM and CDR2 ANQGSEA. Trimming shortened V by 2 bases and J by 5 bases, and 15 bases separated the two germline ends.

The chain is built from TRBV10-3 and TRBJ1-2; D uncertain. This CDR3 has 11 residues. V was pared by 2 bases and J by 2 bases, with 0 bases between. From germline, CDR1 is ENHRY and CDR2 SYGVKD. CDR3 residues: CAISENYGYTF. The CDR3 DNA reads TGTGCCATCAGTGAGAACTATGGCTACACCTTC.

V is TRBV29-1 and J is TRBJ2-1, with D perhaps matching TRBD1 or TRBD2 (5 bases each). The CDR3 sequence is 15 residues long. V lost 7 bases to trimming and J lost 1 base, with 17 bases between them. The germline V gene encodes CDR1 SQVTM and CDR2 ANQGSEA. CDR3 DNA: TGCAGCGCTACGGGGACGGCGCGATCCTACAATGAGCAGTTCTTC. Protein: CSATGTARSYNEQFF.

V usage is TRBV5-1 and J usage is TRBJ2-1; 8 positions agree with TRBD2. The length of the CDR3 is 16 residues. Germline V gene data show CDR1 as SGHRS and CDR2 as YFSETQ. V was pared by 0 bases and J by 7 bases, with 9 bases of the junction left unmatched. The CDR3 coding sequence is TGCGCCAGCAGCTTGGACCTCGGGGGGGCCGGGAATGAGCAGTTCTTC. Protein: CASSLDLGGAGNEQFF.

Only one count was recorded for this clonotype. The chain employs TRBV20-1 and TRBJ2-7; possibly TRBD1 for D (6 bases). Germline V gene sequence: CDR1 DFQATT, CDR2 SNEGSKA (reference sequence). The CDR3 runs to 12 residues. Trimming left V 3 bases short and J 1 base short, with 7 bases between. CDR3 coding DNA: TGCAGTGCTAGTCAGGGGTCCTACGAGCAGTACTTC. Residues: CSASQGSYEQYF.

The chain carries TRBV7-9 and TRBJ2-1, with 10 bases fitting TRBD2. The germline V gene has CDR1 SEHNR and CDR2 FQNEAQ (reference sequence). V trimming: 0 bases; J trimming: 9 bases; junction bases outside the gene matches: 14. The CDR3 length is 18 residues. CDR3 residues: CASSLASGLSSGGTEQFF. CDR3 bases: TGTGCCAGCAGCTTAGCGTCCGGCCTCTCTAGCGGGGGTACTGAGCAGTTCTTC.

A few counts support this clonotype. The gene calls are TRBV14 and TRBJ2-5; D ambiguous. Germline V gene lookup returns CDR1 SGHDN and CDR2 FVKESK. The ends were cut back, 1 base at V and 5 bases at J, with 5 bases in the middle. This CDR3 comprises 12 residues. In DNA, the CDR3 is TGTGCCAGCAGCCAAGTCGGGGAGACCCAGTACTTC. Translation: CASSQVGETQYF.

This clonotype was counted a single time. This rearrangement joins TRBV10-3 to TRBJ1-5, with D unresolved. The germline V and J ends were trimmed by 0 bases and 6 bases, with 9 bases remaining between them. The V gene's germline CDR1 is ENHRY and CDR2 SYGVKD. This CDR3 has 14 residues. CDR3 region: CAISESDGGQPQHF. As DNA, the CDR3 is TGTGCCATCAGTGAGTCAGACGGAGGTCAGCCCCAGCATTTT.

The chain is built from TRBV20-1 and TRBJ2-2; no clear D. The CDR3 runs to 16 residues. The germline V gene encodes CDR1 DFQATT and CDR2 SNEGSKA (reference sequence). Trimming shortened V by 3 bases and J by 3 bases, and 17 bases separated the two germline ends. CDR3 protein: CSASSAPVAYTGELFF. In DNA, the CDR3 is TGCAGTGCTAGTTCAGCCCCGGTGGCCTACACCGGGGAGCTGTTTTTT.

The DNA for the CDR3 is TGTGCCAGCTCACCCCTGGAGACCCAGTACTTC. The encoded protein is CASSPLETQYF. The rearrangement links TRBV18 to TRBJ2-5; D is unresolved. V was trimmed by 3 bases and J by 5 bases, leaving 4 bases between them. This CDR3 contains 11 residues. CDR1 and CDR2 from the germline V gene are KGHSH and LQKENI.

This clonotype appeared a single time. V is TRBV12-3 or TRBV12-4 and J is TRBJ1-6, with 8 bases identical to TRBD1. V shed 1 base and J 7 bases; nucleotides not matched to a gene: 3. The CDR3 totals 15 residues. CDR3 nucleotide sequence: TGTGCCAGCAGTTTAGGCCGGACAGGGAATTCACCCCTCCACTTT. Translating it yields CASSLGRTGNSPLHF.

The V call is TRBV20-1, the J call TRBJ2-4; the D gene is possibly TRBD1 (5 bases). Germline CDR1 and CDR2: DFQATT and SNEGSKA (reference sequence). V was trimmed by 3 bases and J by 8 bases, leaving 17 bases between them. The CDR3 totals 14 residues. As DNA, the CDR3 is TGCAGTGCTAGTCTGGGTGGGGCATTGGACATTCAGTACTTC. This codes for CSASLGGALDIQYF.

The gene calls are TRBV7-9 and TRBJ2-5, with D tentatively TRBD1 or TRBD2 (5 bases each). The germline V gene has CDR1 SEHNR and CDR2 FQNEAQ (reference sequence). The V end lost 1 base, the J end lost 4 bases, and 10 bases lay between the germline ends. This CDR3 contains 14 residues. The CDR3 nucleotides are TGTGCCAGCAGCTTAGTGGGGGAACGAGAGACCCAGTACTTC. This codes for CASSLVGERETQYF.

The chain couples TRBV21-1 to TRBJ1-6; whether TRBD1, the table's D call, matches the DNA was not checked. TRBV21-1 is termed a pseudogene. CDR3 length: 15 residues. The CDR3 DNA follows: TGTGCCAGCAGCAAGCCGGGAGTGGGGAATTCACCCCTCCACTTT. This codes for CASSKPGVGNSPLHF.

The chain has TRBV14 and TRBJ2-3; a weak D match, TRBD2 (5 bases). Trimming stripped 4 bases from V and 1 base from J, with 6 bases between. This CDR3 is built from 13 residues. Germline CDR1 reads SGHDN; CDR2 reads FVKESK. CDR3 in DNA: TGTGCCAGCAGCCCACTAGGCACAGATACGCAGTATTTT. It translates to CASSPLGTDTQYF.

CDR3 residues: CASSLGPRETYEQYF. In nucleotides, the CDR3 is TGCGCCAGCAGCCTCGGGCCTCGAGAAACCTACGAGCAGTACTTC. This chain links TRBV5-1 with TRBJ2-7; D is ambiguous. CDR1 and CDR2 from the germline V gene are SGHRS and YFSETQ. The V gene lost 4 bases and the J gene lost 2 bases, with 16 bases spanning the gap. The CDR3 covers 15 residues.

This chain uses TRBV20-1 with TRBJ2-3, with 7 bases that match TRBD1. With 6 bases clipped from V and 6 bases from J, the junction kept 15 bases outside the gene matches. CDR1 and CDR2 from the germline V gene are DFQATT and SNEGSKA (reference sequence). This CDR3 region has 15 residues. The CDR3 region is CSAQPPRGPQDTQYF. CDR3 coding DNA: TGCAGTGCCCAACCCCCTAGGGGGCCCCAGGATACGCAGTATTTT.

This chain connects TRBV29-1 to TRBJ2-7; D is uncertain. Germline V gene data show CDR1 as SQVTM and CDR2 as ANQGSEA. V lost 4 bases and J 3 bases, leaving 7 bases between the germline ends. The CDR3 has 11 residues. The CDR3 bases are TGCAGCGTTGCCAACTTCTACGAGCAGTACTTC. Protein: CSVANFYEQYF.

The CDR3 loop reads CASSPPGRDGYTF. The CDR3 bases are TGTGCCAGCAGTCCGCCGGGCCGCGATGGCTACACCTTC. The chain recombines TRBV9 with TRBJ1-2; D ambiguous. The germline CDR1 and CDR2 sequences are SGDLS and YYNGEE. V dropped 5 bases and J dropped 6 bases, with 14 bases sitting between them. The CDR3 extends over 13 amino acids. Using reference TRBV9 and TRBJ1-2 for the parts outside the CDR3, the full variable domain is DSGVTQTPKHLITATGQRVTLRCSPRSGDLSVYWYQQSLDQGLQFLIQYYNGEERAKGNILERFSAQQFPDLHSELNLSSLELGDSALYFCASSPPGRDGYTFGSGTRLTVV.

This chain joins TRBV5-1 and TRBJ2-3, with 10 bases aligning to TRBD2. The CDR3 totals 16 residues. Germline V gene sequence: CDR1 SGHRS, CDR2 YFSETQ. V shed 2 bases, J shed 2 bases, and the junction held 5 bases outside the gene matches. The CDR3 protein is CASSFFLAGVTDTQYF. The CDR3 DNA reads TGCGCCAGCAGCTTTTTTCTAGCGGGGGTCACAGATACGCAGTATTTT.

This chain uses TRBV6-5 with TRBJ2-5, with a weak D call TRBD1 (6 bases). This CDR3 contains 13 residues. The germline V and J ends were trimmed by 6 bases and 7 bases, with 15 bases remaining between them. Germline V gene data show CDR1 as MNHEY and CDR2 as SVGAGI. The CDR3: CASSSGASPTQYF. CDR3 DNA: TGTGCCAGCAGCTCAGGGGCCTCTCCGACCCAGTACTTC.

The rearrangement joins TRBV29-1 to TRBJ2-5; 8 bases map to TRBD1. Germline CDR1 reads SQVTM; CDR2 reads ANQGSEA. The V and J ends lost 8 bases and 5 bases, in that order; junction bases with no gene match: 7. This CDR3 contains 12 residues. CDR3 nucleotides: TGCAGCCCGTTGACAGGGGATGAGACCCAGTACTTC. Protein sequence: CSPLTGDETQYF.

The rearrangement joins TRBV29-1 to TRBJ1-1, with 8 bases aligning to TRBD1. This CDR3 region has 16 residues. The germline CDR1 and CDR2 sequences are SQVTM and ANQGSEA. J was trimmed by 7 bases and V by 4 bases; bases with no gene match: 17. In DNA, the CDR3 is TGCAGCGTTGCACCCTTGGGGCGGACAGGGTTGTATGAAGCTTTCTTT. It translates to CSVAPLGRTGLYEAFF.

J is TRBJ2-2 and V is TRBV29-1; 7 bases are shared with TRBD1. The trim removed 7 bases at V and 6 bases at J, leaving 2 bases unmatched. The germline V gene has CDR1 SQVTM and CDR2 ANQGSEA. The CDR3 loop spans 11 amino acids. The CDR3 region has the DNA TGCAGCGGGGACAGCGCCGGGGAGCTGTTTTTT. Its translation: CSGDSAGELFF.

For the CDR3, the DNA is TGTGCCAGCAGCGTAGCTACAGGGGTCCCTGAAGCTTTCTTT. Translation gives CASSVATGVPEAFF. V is TRBV9 and J is TRBJ1-1, with 7 bases matching TRBD1. Losses at the gene ends were 0 bases for V and 6 bases for J; bases not matched to a gene: 5. Germline CDR1 reads SGDLS; CDR2 reads YYNGEE. The CDR3 extends over 14 amino acids.